A single sample gave rise to the 26 T cell receptor beta chains below, sequenced in a study of response to subunit inactivated influenza vaccine. Via MiXCR, TCRdb re-called the RT-PCR reads, giving one row per CDR3 protein. The sample records over 650,000 distinct CDR3 sequences, approximately 18% being singletons. The sequencing here drew on PBMCs from blood, taken around 5 days after vaccination. These receptors were collected from a man aged 50 to 59 who received an inactivated influenza vaccine.

This clonotype showed up just a few times. The chain recombines TRBV7-3 with TRBJ2-3, with TRBD1 matching 7 bases. The CDR3 is 15 residues long. Germline V gene data show CDR1 as SGHTA and CDR2 as FQGTGA. V gave up 3 bases and J gave up 0 bases; unmatched junction bases: 3. CDR3 sequence (DNA): TGTGCCAGCAGCTTCGTGGGACAGAGCACAGATACGCAGTATTTT. Its protein product is CASSFVGQSTDTQYF.

The genes are TRBV28 and TRBJ2-7; 9 bases match TRBD2. V shed 3 bases, J shed 2 bases, and the junction held 2 bases outside the gene matches. Looked up from germline, CDR1 is MDHEN and CDR2 is SYDVKM. The CDR3 is made up of 14 amino acids. CDR3 sequence (DNA): TGTGCCAGCAGTTTGAAGCGGGGGGCCTACGAGCAGTACTTC. Protein sequence: CASSLKRGAYEQYF. Looking up the rest from reference TRBV28 and TRBJ2-7 gives the full variable domain: DVKVTQSSRYLVKRTGEKVFLECVQDMDHENMFWYRQDPGLGLRLIYFSYDVKMKEKGDIPEGYSVSREKKERFSLILESASTNQTSMYLCASSLKRGAYEQYFGPGTRLTVT.

The chain carries TRBV7-2 and TRBJ2-7, with D unclear. V dropped 3 bases and J dropped 4 bases, with 10 bases sitting between them. Germline V gene data show CDR1 as SGHTA and CDR2 as FQGNSA. The CDR3 sequence is 13 residues long. The CDR3 loop reads CASSLAPLYEQYF. The CDR3 DNA reads TGTGCCAGCAGCTTGGCCCCCTTGTACGAGCAGTACTTC. The whole variable domain, filled in from reference TRBV7-2 and TRBJ2-7, reads GAGVSQSPSNKVTEKGKDVELRCDPISGHTALYWYRQSLGQGLEFLIYFQGNSAPDKSGLPSDRFSAERTGGSVSTLTIQRTQQEDSAVYLCASSLAPLYEQYFGPGTRLTVT.

This clonotype was seen repeatedly, ten times or more. The genes are TRBV12-3 or TRBV12-4 and TRBJ1-2, with D unclear. The CDR3 length is 12 residues. Trimming removed 5 bases from V and 3 bases from J, with 7 bases in between. The CDR3 is CASSAGDYGYTF. CDR3 nucleotides: TGTGCCAGCAGTGCGGGAGACTATGGCTACACCTTC.

This clonotype was seen a few times. This rearrangement joins TRBV6-5 to TRBJ2-1, with TRBD2 identical over 7 bases. The CDR3 is 13 residues long. V trimming: 0 bases; J trimming: 10 bases; junction bases outside the gene matches: 3. The germline CDR1 and CDR2 sequences are MNHEY and SVGAGI. The CDR3 region has the DNA TGTGCCAGCAGTTACTCGATTAGCGGGGAGCAGTTCTTC. Residues: CASSYSISGEQFF.

The rearrangement joins TRBV7-2 to TRBJ2-7; the D gene is possibly TRBD2 (5 bases). Germline V CDR1 and CDR2: SGHTA, FQGNSA. This CDR3 is 13 amino acids long. The V gene lost 5 bases and the J gene lost 3 bases, with 11 bases spanning the gap. In DNA form, the CDR3 reads TGTGCCAGCAGCCTCCCGGGGATCTACGAGCAGTACTTC. Translated: CASSLPGIYEQYF.

This sequence joins TRBV5-8 and TRBJ1-2, with 8 bases lining up with TRBD1. This CDR3 contains 14 residues. Unmatched junction bases numbered 4, after V lost 6 bases and J lost 0 bases. Germline CDR1 reads SGHTS; CDR2 reads YDEGEE. The CDR3 sequence is CASTLTGANYGYTF. For the CDR3, the DNA is TGTGCCAGCACCCTGACAGGGGCTAACTATGGCTACACCTTC.

A note on this clonotype: One junction end disagrees with the germline gene, perhaps due to a read error. The chain links TRBV5-5 to TRBJ2-3; D not resolved. CDR3 length: 12 amino acids. Germline V CDR1 and CDR2: SGHKS, YYEKEE (reference sequence). DNA for the CDR3: TGTGCCAGCAGCTTGGAAGTAGATACGCAGTTTTTT. This codes for CASSLEVDTQFF.

In its sample, this clonotype was seen a few times. The rearrangement uses TRBV12-3 or TRBV12-4 and TRBJ2-5, with D hard to call. This CDR3 is built from 13 residues. V lost 8 bases, J lost 5 bases, and 15 bases lay in between. The CDR3 region is CASGFPNWETQYF. CDR3 DNA sequence: TGTGCCAGCGGGTTCCCGAATTGGGAGACCCAGTACTTC.

This clonotype was observed a few times. This chain links TRBV28 with TRBJ2-7; 8 bases are a match to TRBD1. J lost 9 bases, V lost 7 bases, and 17 bases had no gene match. The length of the CDR3 is 15 residues. Germline lookup yields CDR1 MDHEN and CDR2 SYDVKM. The CDR3 is CASTDGTGGLRWQYF. The DNA for the CDR3 is TGTGCCAGCACGGACGGGACAGGTGGTCTCCGATGGCAGTACTTC.

V usage is TRBV6-1 and J usage is TRBJ2-1; D perhaps matches TRBD2 (6 bases). Trimming cost V 3 bases and J 4 bases, with 16 bases left between them. The CDR3 is made up of 16 amino acids. From germline, CDR1 is MNHNS and CDR2 SASEGT. The CDR3 spells CASSERLRDLYNEQFF. The CDR3 DNA sequence: TGTGCCAGCAGTGAGCGTTTGCGGGACCTATACAATGAGCAGTTCTTC.

For the CDR3, the DNA is TGTGCCAGCAATACGGGGAACTATGGCTACACCTTC. This translates into CASNTGNYGYTF. The V call is TRBV3-1, the J call TRBJ1-2; no definite D call. The V gene lost 7 bases and the J gene lost 2 bases, with 8 bases spanning the gap. Germline lookup yields CDR1 LGHDT and CDR2 YNNKEL (reference sequence). CDR3 length: 12 residues.

The chain carries TRBV4-1 and TRBJ2-1, with D uncertain. Trimming stripped 2 bases from V and 4 bases from J, with 12 bases between. The CDR3 consists of 15 residues. CDR1 is MGHRA and CDR2 is YSYEKL in the germline V gene. In DNA, the CDR3 is TGCGCCAGCAGCCAACAGGAACAGAGTTACAATGAGCAGTTCTTC. Protein: CASSQQEQSYNEQFF.

This clonotype was recorded at least ten times. This chain uses TRBV18 with TRBJ2-2; 8 nucleotides match TRBD1. The J segment lost 1 base and the V segment lost 3 bases, leaving 4 bases of the junction unmatched. Per the germline V gene, CDR1 is KGHSH and CDR2 is LQKENI. CDR3 length equals 16 residues. The CDR3 loop is CASSPSGTGNTGELFF. DNA for the CDR3: TGTGCCAGCTCACCTTCCGGGACAGGGAACACCGGGGAGCTGTTTTTT. The variable domain in full, with the rest retrieved from reference TRBV18 and TRBJ2-2, is NAGVMQNPRHLVRRRGQEARLRCSPMKGHSHVYWYRQLPEEGLKFMVYLQKENIIDESGMPKERFSAEFPKEGPSILRIQQVVRGDSAAYFCASSPSGTGNTGELFFGEGSRLTVL.

In the case of this clonotype: With a much larger clone just one base away, this may be a read error. CDR3 amino acids: CATGTVNTDTQYF. CDR3 sequence (DNA): TGTGCCACCGGGACAGTAAACACAGATACGCAGTATTTT. V is TRBV2 and J is TRBJ2-3, with 7 bases fitting TRBD1. CDR3 size: 13 residues. Trimming cost V 10 bases and J 2 bases; bases outside gene matches: 6. Germline CDR1 reads SNHLY; CDR2 reads FYNNEI.

There are a few counts of this clonotype. This chain joins TRBV29-1 and TRBJ2-2, with 8 bases that match TRBD1. V trimming: 4 bases; J trimming: 5 bases; junction bases outside the gene matches: 3. The CDR3 totals 13 residues. The germline V gene encodes CDR1 SQVTM and CDR2 ANQGSEA. The CDR3 region is CSVVQGATGELFF. CDR3 DNA sequence: TGCAGCGTTGTTCAGGGGGCTACCGGGGAGCTGTTTTTT.

This clonotype appeared a few times. The V and J genes are TRBV20-1 and TRBJ2-5; 7 bases agree with TRBD2. V lost 5 bases and J lost 1; bases outside the gene matches: 7. In germline, CDR1 is DFQATT, CDR2 SNEGSKA (reference sequence). The length of the CDR3 is 14 residues. For the CDR3, the DNA is TGCAGTGCTCGGACTAGGAGAGGCCAAGAGACCCAGTACTTC. It encodes CSARTRRGQETQYF.

The chain joins TRBV20-1 to TRBJ2-7; no definite D call. Trimming took 6 bases from V and 3 from J, leaving 12 bases between them. Germline V gives CDR1 DFQATT, CDR2 SNEGSKA (reference sequence). The CDR3 extends over 12 amino acids. For the CDR3, the DNA is TGCAGTGCCCCCAGGCGAGACTACGAGCAGTACTTC. It encodes CSAPRRDYEQYF.

With regard to this clonotype: At one boundary the junction diverges from the germline segment, which might be a read error. V gene TRBV29-1 combines with J gene TRBJ1-2, with 8 bases fitting TRBD1. Looked up from germline, CDR1 is SQVTM and CDR2 is ANQGSEA. The CDR3 is made up of 14 amino acids. CDR3 residues: CSVEGTGSSYGYTF. In nucleotides, the CDR3 is TGCAGCGTCGAAGGGACAGGCAGTAGCTATGGCTACACCTTC.

This clonotype was found many times. The V gene is TRBV28, the J gene TRBJ2-5; 8 nucleotides agree with TRBD1. Germline V CDR1 and CDR2: MDHEN, SYDVKM. The trim removed 1 base at V and 5 bases at J, leaving 6 bases unmatched. The CDR3 length is 15 residues. CDR3: CASSLSPGGRETQYF. CDR3 nucleotide sequence: TGTGCCAGCAGTTTATCGCCAGGGGGCCGGGAGACCCAGTACTTC.

In its sample, this clonotype was seen a few times. This rearrangement joins TRBV7-9 to TRBJ1-1; maybe TRBD1 (5 bases). This CDR3 has 11 amino acids. CDR1 is SEHNR, CDR2 FQNEAQ, per germline (reference sequence). With 3 bases removed from V and 7 bases from J, the gap between germline ends came to 6 bases. CDR3 DNA: TGTGCCAGCAGCTTGGGGGATGAAGCTTTCTTT. As protein: CASSLGDEAFF.

The chain combines TRBV28 with TRBJ2-5, with 7 bases matching TRBD2. V dropped 4 bases and J dropped 5; count of bases not matched to a gene: 13. The CDR3 extends over 16 amino acids. Germline V gene lookup returns CDR1 MDHEN and CDR2 SYDVKM. CDR3 coding DNA: TGTGCCAGCAGTTCCCCTTCTTTACTCGGGGGGGAGACCCAGTACTTC. It codes for CASSSPSLLGGETQYF.

This clonotype was counted a few times. The chain joins TRBV12-3 or TRBV12-4 to TRBJ2-7; a possible D gene is TRBD2 (5 bases). This CDR3 region has 14 residues. The V end lost 5 bases, the J end lost 2 bases, and 13 bases lay between the germline ends. Here the CDR3 reads CASSPNFGAYEQYF. The DNA for the CDR3 is TGTGCCAGCAGTCCAAACTTCGGGGCCTACGAGCAGTACTTC.

The chain is built from TRBV11-2 and TRBJ1-6; the D gene is possibly TRBD1 (5 bases). The CDR3 consists of 14 residues. Looked up from germline, CDR1 is SGHAT and CDR2 is FQNNGV. Trimming pared 5 bases from V and 9 bases from J, leaving 14 bases between. The CDR3 loop reads CASSTDSAGSPLHF. Here the CDR3 DNA reads TGTGCCAGCAGCACCGACAGTGCTGGTTCACCCCTCCACTTT.

This clonotype was observed a handful of times. The chain links TRBV10-3 to TRBJ2-7; 10 bases map to TRBD2. Germline assignment: CDR1 ENHRY and CDR2 SYGVKD. CDR3 length equals 14 residues. The junction had 5 bases not matched to a gene; V was cut back by 4 bases and J by 5 bases. CDR3 loop: CAISATSGTHEQYF. As DNA, the CDR3 is TGTGCCATCAGTGCTACTAGCGGGACCCACGAGCAGTACTTC.

The gene calls are TRBV12-3 or TRBV12-4 and TRBJ2-1; 9 bases agree with TRBD2. V lost 4 bases, J lost 5 bases, and 12 bases stayed unmatched. The CDR3 is 17 amino acids. The CDR3 protein is CASSSTSGTSLNNEQFF. The CDR3 bases are TGTGCCAGCAGTTCAACCTCCGGGACTAGCCTTAACAATGAGCAGTTCTTC.